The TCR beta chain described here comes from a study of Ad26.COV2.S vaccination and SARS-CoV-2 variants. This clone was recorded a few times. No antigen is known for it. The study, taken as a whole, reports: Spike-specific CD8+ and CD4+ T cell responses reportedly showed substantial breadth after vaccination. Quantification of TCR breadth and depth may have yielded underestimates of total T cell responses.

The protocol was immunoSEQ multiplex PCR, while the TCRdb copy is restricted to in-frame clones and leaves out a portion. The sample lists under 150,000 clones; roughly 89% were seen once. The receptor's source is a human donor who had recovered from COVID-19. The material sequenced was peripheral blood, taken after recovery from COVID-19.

The CDR3 loop reads CATSRVPSPDGSNYGYTF. The DNA for the CDR3 is TGTGCCACCAGCAGAGTACCTTCACCGGACGGATCTAACTATGGCTACACCTTC. This chain links TRBV15 with TRBJ1-2, with D unclear. CDR1 is LNHNV and CDR2 is YYDKDF in the germline V gene (reference sequence). This CDR3 has 18 residues. Deletions cut 1 base from V and 0 bases from J, with 18 bases between.